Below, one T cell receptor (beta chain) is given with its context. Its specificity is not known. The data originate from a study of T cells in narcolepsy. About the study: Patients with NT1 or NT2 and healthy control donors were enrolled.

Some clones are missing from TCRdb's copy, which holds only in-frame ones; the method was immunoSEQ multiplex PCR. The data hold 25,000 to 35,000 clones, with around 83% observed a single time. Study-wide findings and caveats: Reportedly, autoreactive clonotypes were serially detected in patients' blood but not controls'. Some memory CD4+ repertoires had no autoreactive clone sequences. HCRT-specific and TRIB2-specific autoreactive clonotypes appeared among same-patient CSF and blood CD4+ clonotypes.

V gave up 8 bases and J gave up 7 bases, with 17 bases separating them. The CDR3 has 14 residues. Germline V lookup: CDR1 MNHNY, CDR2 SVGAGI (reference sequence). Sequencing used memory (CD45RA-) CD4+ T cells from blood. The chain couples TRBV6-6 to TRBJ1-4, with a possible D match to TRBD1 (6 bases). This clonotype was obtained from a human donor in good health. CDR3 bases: TGTGCCAGCGGACGAGGGGGAGTTGGTGAAAAACTGTTTTTT. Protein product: CASGRGGVGEKLFF.